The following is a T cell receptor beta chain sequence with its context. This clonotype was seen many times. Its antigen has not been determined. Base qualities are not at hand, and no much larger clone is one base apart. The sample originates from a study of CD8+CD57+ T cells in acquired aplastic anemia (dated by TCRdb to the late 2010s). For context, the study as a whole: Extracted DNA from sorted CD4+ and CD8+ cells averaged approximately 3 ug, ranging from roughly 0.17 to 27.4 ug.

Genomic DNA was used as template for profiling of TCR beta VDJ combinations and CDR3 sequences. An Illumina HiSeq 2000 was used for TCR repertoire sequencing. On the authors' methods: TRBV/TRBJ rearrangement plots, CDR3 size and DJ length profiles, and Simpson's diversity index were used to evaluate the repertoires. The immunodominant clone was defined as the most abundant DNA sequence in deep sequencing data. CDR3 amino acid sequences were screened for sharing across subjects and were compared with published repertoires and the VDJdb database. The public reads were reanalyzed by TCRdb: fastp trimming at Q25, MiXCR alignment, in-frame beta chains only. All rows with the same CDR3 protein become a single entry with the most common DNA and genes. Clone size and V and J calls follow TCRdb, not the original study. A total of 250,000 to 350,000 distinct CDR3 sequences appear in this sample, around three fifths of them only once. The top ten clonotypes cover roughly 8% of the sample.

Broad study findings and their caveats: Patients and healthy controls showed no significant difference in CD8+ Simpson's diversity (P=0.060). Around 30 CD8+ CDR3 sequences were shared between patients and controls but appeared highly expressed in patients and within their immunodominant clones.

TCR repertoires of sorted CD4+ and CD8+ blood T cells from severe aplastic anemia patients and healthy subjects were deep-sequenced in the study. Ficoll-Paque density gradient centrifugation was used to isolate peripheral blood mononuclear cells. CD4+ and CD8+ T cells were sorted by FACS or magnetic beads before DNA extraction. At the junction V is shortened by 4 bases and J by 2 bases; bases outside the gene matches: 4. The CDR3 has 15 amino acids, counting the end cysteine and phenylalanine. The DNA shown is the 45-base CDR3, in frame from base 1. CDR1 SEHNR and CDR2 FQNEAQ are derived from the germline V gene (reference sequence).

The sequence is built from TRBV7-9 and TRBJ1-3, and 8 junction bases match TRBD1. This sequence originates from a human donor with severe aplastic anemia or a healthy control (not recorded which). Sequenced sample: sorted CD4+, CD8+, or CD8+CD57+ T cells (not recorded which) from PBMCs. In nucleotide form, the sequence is TGTGCCAGCAGCTCCCCGGACAGGGCTGGAAACACCATATATTTT. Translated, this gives CASSSPDRAGNTIYF. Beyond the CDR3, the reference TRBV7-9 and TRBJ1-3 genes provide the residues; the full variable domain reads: DTGVSQNPRHKITKRGQNVTFRCDPISEHNRLYWYRQTLGQGPEFLTYFQNEAQLEKSRLLSDRFSAERPKGSFSTLEIQRTEQGDSAMYLCASSSPDRAGNTIYFGEGSWLTVV.